This passage covers 32 T cell receptor beta chains from one sample sequenced in a study of cytomegalovirus exposure and HLA in healthy donors. Use of 60 Vbeta and 13 Jbeta primers characterized the PCR. Measured with immunoSEQ multiplex PCR; TCRdb has only the in-frame clones, and not every one. This sample carries around 100,000 clones, 50% to 70% of them seen once, and the ten largest clones take over 3.5%. The sample taken for sequencing was PBMCs. The receptor set was obtained from a man aged 30 to 45 in good health and CMV-seropositive.

V usage is TRBV7-9 and J usage is TRBJ2-1; weak D call: TRBD1 (6 bases). The CDR3 has 14 residues. Trimming cost V 4 bases and J 6 bases, with 13 bases left between them. Germline V lookup: CDR1 SEHNR, CDR2 FQNEAQ (reference sequence). CDR3 protein: CASSSGQQTNEQFF. In nucleotides, the CDR3 is TGTGCCAGCAGCTCGGGACAACAAACCAATGAGCAGTTCTTC.

The V call is TRBV7-6, the J call TRBJ2-7; TRBD2 is a possible D gene (9 bases). V lost 8 bases and J 7 bases, leaving 21 bases between the germline ends. The germline V gene encodes CDR1 SGHVS and CDR2 FNYEAQ. The CDR3 totals 14 residues. CDR3 sequence: CASAGGTGLTEQYF. The CDR3, as DNA: TGTGCCAGCGCGGGAGGGACAGGTCTTACGGAGCAGTACTTC.

The rearrangement joins TRBV19 to TRBJ1-1, with D perhaps TRBD1 (5 bases). Germline values: CDR1 LNHDA, CDR2 SQIVND (reference sequence). Deletions cut 0 bases from V and 1 base from J, with 9 bases between. CDR3 length: 15 residues. The CDR3 spells CASSIERGENTEAFF. The CDR3 DNA sequence: TGTGCCAGTAGTATAGAACGGGGGGAGAACACTGAAGCTTTCTTT. Using reference TRBV19 and TRBJ1-1 for the parts outside the CDR3, the full variable domain is DGGITQSPKYLFRKEGQNVTLSCEQNLNHDAMYWYRQDPGQGLRLIYYSQIVNDFQKGDIAEGYSVSREKKESFPLTVTSAQKNPTAFYLCASSIERGENTEAFFGQGTRLTVV.

The V call is TRBV5-1, the J call TRBJ2-7; 8 bases agree with TRBD1. The trim removed 5 bases at V and 5 bases at J, leaving 6 bases unmatched. This CDR3 is 13 amino acids long. CDR1 SGHRS and CDR2 YFSETQ come from the germline V gene. The CDR3 sequence: CASRRTGSDEQYF. CDR3 DNA: TGCGCCAGCAGAAGGACAGGGTCTGACGAGCAGTACTTC.

DNA for the CDR3: TGCGCCAGCAGCGTTGCTAGCGGGGGGGCCGGGGAGCAGTTCTTC. Translated, it gives CASSVASGGAGEQFF. The rearrangement uses TRBV5-1 and TRBJ2-1; 12 bases agree with TRBD2. Unmatched junction bases numbered 9, after V lost 4 bases and J lost 10 bases. This CDR3 spans 15 amino acids. The germline gives CDR1 SGHRS, CDR2 YFSETQ.

V is TRBV5-6 and J is TRBJ1-1; D remains ambiguous. Trimming left V 2 bases short and J 5 bases short, with 7 bases between. This CDR3 is 12 amino acids long. CDR1 and CDR2 from the germline V gene are SGHDT and YYEEEE. The DNA for the CDR3 is TGTGCCAGCAGCTTTCCCGGGACTGAAGCTTTCTTT. It translates to CASSFPGTEAFF.

The genes are TRBV19 and TRBJ2-1, with 11 bases fitting TRBD2. From germline, CDR1 is LNHDA and CDR2 SQIVND (reference sequence). V was pared by 7 bases and J by 2 bases, with 1 base of the junction left unmatched. The CDR3 runs 14 residues. The CDR3 region has the DNA TGTGCCAGTAAGACTAGCGGGGCCTACAATGAGCAGTTCTTC. Protein sequence: CASKTSGAYNEQFF.

The rearrangement joins TRBV5-1 to TRBJ2-7; D ambiguous. The CDR3 runs 13 residues. Trimming pared 2 bases from V and 0 bases from J, leaving 6 bases between. Germline V gene lookup returns CDR1 SGHRS and CDR2 YFSETQ. CDR3 region: CASSFTNSYEQYF. CDR3 nucleotides: TGCGCCAGCAGCTTCACAAACTCCTACGAGCAGTACTTC.

In DNA, the CDR3 is TGTGCCTGGAGTGTTGGGACAGGGGGTCAGCCCCAGCATTTT. Translation gives CAWSVGTGGQPQHF. V and J are TRBV30 and TRBJ1-5; 11 bases map to TRBD1. Germline loops: CDR1 GTSNPN, CDR2 SVGIG (reference sequence). The ends lost 0 bases at V and 6 bases at J; junction bases unmatched: 1. This CDR3 region has 14 residues.

The chain is built from TRBV6-5 and TRBJ1-6; no definite D call. The CDR3 extends over 15 amino acids. V was clipped by 0 bases and J by 9 bases, with 12 bases between them. Germline values: CDR1 MNHEY, CDR2 SVGAGI. The CDR3 reads CASSYSTATSSPLHF. DNA of the CDR3: TGTGCCAGCAGTTACTCGACGGCGACAAGTTCACCCCTCCACTTT.

The chain has TRBV19 and TRBJ1-6, with TRBD1 matching 7 bases. Germline V lookup: CDR1 LNHDA, CDR2 SQIVND (reference sequence). The CDR3 runs 13 residues. Trimming at V came to 9 bases and at J to 8 bases, leaving 7 bases not matched to a gene. CDR3 coding DNA: TGTGCCAGCCGACAGGGAGGAGATTCACCCCTCCACTTT. This translates into CASRQGGDSPLHF.

V is TRBV5-1 and J is TRBJ1-5, with TRBD1 matching over 7 bases. Trimming removed 1 base from V and 0 bases from J; junction bases left unmatched: 1. This CDR3 region has 15 residues. The germline CDR1 and CDR2 sequences are SGHRS and YFSETQ. The CDR3: CASSLTGDSNQPQHF. In nucleotides, the CDR3 is TGCGCCAGCAGCTTGACAGGGGATAGCAATCAGCCCCAGCATTTT.

The chain uses TRBV12-5 and TRBJ2-5; no reliable D call. The CDR3 contains 13 residues. From germline, CDR1 is LGHNT and CDR2 FRNRAP. The V gene lost 6 bases and the J gene lost 3 bases, with 11 bases spanning the gap. CDR3 amino acids: CASGHHSEETQYF. CDR3 sequence (DNA): TGTGCTAGTGGACATCACAGTGAAGAGACCCAGTACTTC.

The chain couples TRBV6-4 to TRBJ2-3; the match to TRBD2 covers 7 bases. V lost 2 bases, J lost 1 base, and 3 bases stayed unmatched. This CDR3 has 15 residues. The germline CDR1 and CDR2 sequences are MRHNA and SNTAGT. The CDR3, as DNA: TGTGCCAGCAGTGACGGGGCGGGGGGCACAGATACGCAGTATTTT. Translation gives CASSDGAGGTDTQYF.

The V gene is TRBV11-2, the J gene TRBJ2-3; 9 bases line up with TRBD1. The CDR3 is 17 residues long. Germline-derived CDR1 and CDR2 are SGHAT and FQNNGV. The ends lost 0 bases at V and 0 bases at J; junction bases unmatched: 4. The CDR3 reads CASSLDSGQGSTDTQYF. Here the CDR3 DNA reads TGTGCCAGCAGCTTAGATTCGGGACAGGGAAGCACAGATACGCAGTATTTT.

This clone occurred a few times. The rearrangement links TRBV7-2 to TRBJ1-1, with D perhaps matching TRBD1 (5 bases). There are 14 residues in the CDR3. Germline V lookup: CDR1 SGHTA, CDR2 FQGNSA. V lost 4 bases to trimming and J lost 5 bases, with 14 bases between them. CDR3 region: CASSSRWGGTEAFF. The CDR3 DNA sequence: TGTGCCAGCAGCTCCCGGTGGGGCGGTACTGAAGCTTTCTTT.

This chain connects TRBV30 to TRBJ1-1, with D possibly being TRBD1 (6 bases). The CDR3 is made up of 15 amino acids. CDR1 is GTSNPN, CDR2 SVGIG, per germline (reference sequence). Deletions cut 1 base from V and 5 bases from J, with 17 bases between. The CDR3: CAWSGPLTGWTEAFF. The CDR3 region has the DNA TGTGCCTGGAGTGGGCCGTTGACAGGTTGGACTGAAGCTTTCTTT.

The V and J genes are TRBV5-1 and TRBJ2-3; 8 bases match TRBD1. Germline CDR1 and CDR2: SGHRS and YFSETQ. The CDR3 runs 15 residues. V was clipped by 2 bases and J by 2 bases; unmatched bases: 4. The CDR3 sequence is CASSFGQGNTDTQYF. The CDR3 bases are TGCGCCAGCAGCTTCGGACAGGGTAACACAGATACGCAGTATTTT.

V is TRBV5-1 and J is TRBJ2-2, with a possible D match to TRBD1 (5 bases). The V gene lost 0 bases and the J gene lost 3 bases, with 18 bases spanning the gap. This CDR3 spans 18 amino acids. CDR1 is SGHRS, CDR2 YFSETQ, per germline. The CDR3 sequence is CASSLAKKGAFHTGELFF. CDR3 sequence (DNA): TGCGCCAGCAGCTTGGCAAAAAAAGGGGCGTTTCACACCGGGGAGCTGTTTTTT.

This clone was counted a few times. This rearrangement joins TRBV19 to TRBJ2-1, with 11 bases fitting TRBD1. There are 16 residues in the CDR3. The junction had 10 bases not matched to a gene; V was cut back by 4 bases and J by 8 bases. Germline V lookup: CDR1 LNHDA, CDR2 SQIVND (reference sequence). CDR3 coding DNA: TGTGCCAGTAGTACACTAGGACAGGGGGCCTTCGATGAGCAGTTCTTC. Protein product: CASSTLGQGAFDEQFF.

This clone was found a few times. This chain links TRBV4-1 with TRBJ2-1; TRBD2 aligns across 8 bases. This CDR3 is 15 amino acids long. Losses at the gene ends were 8 bases for V and 8 bases for J; bases not matched to a gene: 14. Germline assignment: CDR1 MGHRA and CDR2 YSYEKL. DNA for the CDR3: TGCGCCAGCGCGTTAACGGGGGGGCCGGGAGATGAGCAGTTCTTC. It translates to CASALTGGPGDEQFF.

J is TRBJ1-1 and V is TRBV10-1; D gene unclear. Per germline, CDR1 WNHNN and CDR2 SYGVQD (reference sequence). There are 13 residues in the CDR3. V was pared by 6 bases and J by 6 bases, with 14 bases between. The DNA for the CDR3 is TGCGCCAGCAGCCCGAATGAGGGAGCTGAAGCTTTCTTT. It is translated as CASSPNEGAEAFF.

The J gene is TRBJ2-7, the V gene TRBV27; 8 nucleotides line up with TRBD1. Germline V gene lookup returns CDR1 MNHEY and CDR2 SMNVEV (reference sequence). The J segment lost 3 bases and the V segment lost 3 bases, leaving 10 bases of the junction unmatched. This CDR3 comprises 16 residues. CDR3: CASSFYGQGANYEQYF. In DNA, the CDR3 is TGTGCCAGCAGTTTCTACGGGCAGGGGGCCAACTACGAGCAGTACTTC.

The CDR3 DNA is TGTGCCACCAGACCGACAGGGGGCAACGCAGATACGCAGTATTTT. This gives the protein CATRPTGGNADTQYF. The V call is TRBV15, the J call TRBJ2-3, with 10 bases lining up with TRBD1. Losses at the gene ends were 6 bases for V and 4 bases for J; bases not matched to a gene: 7. CDR3 length: 15 amino acids. Germline CDR1 reads LNHNV; CDR2 reads YYDKDF (reference sequence).

The chain carries TRBV5-6 and TRBJ2-5, with D perhaps TRBD1 (7 bases). V lost 1 base, J lost 4 bases, and 14 bases lay in between. The germline V gene has CDR1 SGHDT and CDR2 YYEEEE. The CDR3 spans 15 residues. CDR3 amino acids: CASSLKGQGGETQYF. DNA of the CDR3: TGTGCCAGCAGCTTGAAGGGGCAGGGGGGAGAGACCCAGTACTTC.

The V call is TRBV5-1, the J call TRBJ2-3; the match to TRBD1 covers 10 bases. CDR3 size: 15 residues. CDR1 SGHRS and CDR2 YFSETQ come from the germline V gene. Losses at the gene ends were 4 bases for V and 5 bases for J; bases not matched to a gene: 7. The CDR3 spells CASSRGTGAEDTQYF. The CDR3 DNA sequence: TGCGCCAGCAGCCGCGGGACAGGGGCGGAAGATACGCAGTATTTT.

V usage is TRBV30 and J usage is TRBJ1-2; D is undetermined. The CDR3 runs to 14 residues. Germline V gene sequence: CDR1 GTSNPN, CDR2 SVGIG (reference sequence). V gave up 0 bases and J gave up 3 bases, with 11 bases separating them. The CDR3 DNA sequence: TGTGCCTGGAGTGTCACCCTGATAGACTATGGCTACACCTTC. It codes for CAWSVTLIDYGYTF.

J is TRBJ2-7 and V is TRBV10-1, with D possibly TRBD1 on 6 matching bases. Between the trimmed V and J ends, which lost 6 bases and 6 bases, there was a span of 12 bases. The CDR3 length is 12 residues. Germline CDR1 WNHNN, CDR2 SYGVQD (reference sequence). CDR3 coding DNA: TGCGCCAGCAGCGCCGAAGGGGGCGAGCAGTACTTC. The encoded protein is CASSAEGGEQYF.

Worth noting for this clone: Within the sample, other DNA sequences also encode this same CDR3. This CDR3 is CASSLVQNTEAFF. The CDR3 bases are TGTGCCAGCAGCTTGGTACAGAACACTGAAGCTTTCTTT. The chain carries TRBV7-2 and TRBJ1-1, with unresolved D. This CDR3 is built from 13 residues. CDR1 is SGHTA, CDR2 FQGNSA, per germline. Trimming removed 3 bases from V and 1 base from J, with 6 bases in between.

The rearrangement uses TRBV6-6 and TRBJ2-7; D is unresolved. The CDR3 is made up of 12 amino acids. CDR1 MNHNY and CDR2 SVGAGI come from the germline V gene (reference sequence). Trimming shortened V by 2 bases and J by 3 bases, and 5 bases separated the two germline ends. The DNA for the CDR3 is TGTGCCAGCAGTTACACCAGCTACGAGCAGTACTTC. Translation: CASSYTSYEQYF.

The chain is built from TRBV7-9 and TRBJ1-1, with 10 bases aligning to TRBD1. CDR1 is SEHNR and CDR2 is FQNEAQ in the germline V gene (reference sequence). CDR3 size: 13 residues. V lost 4 bases, J lost 5 bases, and 1 base stayed unmatched. CDR3 bases: TGTGCCAGCAGCTCGGGACAGGGGACTGAAGCTTTCTTT. The encoded protein is CASSSGQGTEAFF.

The rearrangement links TRBV5-1 to TRBJ2-1, with D possibly TRBD2 on 6 matching bases. The CDR3 has 14 amino acids. V lost 4 bases, J lost 1 base, and 9 bases lay in between. CDR1 SGHRS and CDR2 YFSETQ come from the germline V gene. CDR3 nucleotide sequence: TGCGCCAGCAGCCCCGGAGGGTCCTACAATGAGCAGTTCTTC. Its protein is CASSPGGSYNEQFF.